This paragraph reports one T cell receptor (beta chain). The antigen remains unidentified. With 5 bases removed from V and 9 bases from J, the gap between germline ends came to 17 bases. Germline assignment: CDR1 SNHLY and CDR2 FYNNEI. This CDR3 has 14 residues. This specimen belongs to a study of T cells in narcolepsy. Study as a whole: Enrolled donors included narcolepsy type 1 or type 2 patients and healthy controls.

The repertoire was sequenced with immunoSEQ multiplex PCR; TCRdb's copy has only in-frame clones and lacks some. The table shows 30,000 to 35,000 clones, with around 83% occurring only once. Regarding the study as a whole: Healthy controls reportedly lacked the autoreactive clonotypes serially found in patients' blood. Autoreactive HCRT-specific and TRIB2-specific clonotypes were marked in same-patient CSF-versus-blood CD4+ comparisons. Autoreactive clone sequences were missing from some blood memory CD4+ repertoires.

This sequence originates from a human donor with narcolepsy. The rearrangement joins TRBV2 to TRBJ2-4, with D perhaps TRBD1 (6 bases). Material: CD45RA- memory CD4+ T cells from PBMCs. This CDR3 reads CASSLANRDGIQYF. CDR3 bases: TGTGCCAGCAGTCTAGCCAACAGGGATGGCATTCAGTACTTC.